Shown below are 26 T cell receptor beta chains from a single sample sequenced in a study of regulatory T cells in long-lasting Graves disease. Time point: persistent/refractory GD, antithyroid drugs over 5 years with positive TRAb. PBMC RNA was the source of the TCR library. Library construction for TCR beta used iRepertoire HTBI primers and Arm-PCR of CDR3 regions. TCRdb re-called the multiplex PCR reads through MiXCR, storing one row per CDR3 protein. The data hold 700,000 or so distinct CDR3 sequences, with about 30% observed a single time. Here the sequenced sample was peripheral blood mononuclear cells (PBMCs), taken when the disease was refractory, from a patient treated with antithyroid drugs. All receptors derive from a female donor with Graves disease.

V gene TRBV15 combines with J gene TRBJ2-1; 7 nucleotides agree with TRBD2. The CDR3 length is 20 residues. Losses at the gene ends were 1 base for V and 0 bases for J; bases not matched to a gene: 15. Germline V lookup: CDR1 LNHNV, CDR2 YYDKDF (reference sequence). The CDR3 reads CATSRAPLTLADSSYNEQFF. The CDR3 region has the DNA TGTGCCACCAGCAGAGCCCCTCTAACCCTAGCGGATAGCTCCTACAATGAGCAGTTCTTC.

Regarding this clonotype: It may be a read error: a sequence one base away is much more abundant. V gene TRBV28 combines with J gene TRBJ2-7, with TRBD1 identical over 7 bases. V lost 2 bases, J lost 3 bases, and 4 bases stayed unmatched. Germline V gene lookup returns CDR1 MDHEN and CDR2 SYDVKM. This CDR3 is built from 14 residues. The DNA of the CDR3 is TGTGCCAGCAGTTTACCGGGACAGTACTACGAGCAGTACTTC. It specifies CASSLPGQYYEQYF.

The sample holds many counts of this clonotype. The chain employs TRBV27 and TRBJ2-7; 11 bases agree with TRBD2. The CDR3 contains 15 residues. Germline V gene lookup returns CDR1 MNHEY and CDR2 SMNVEV (reference sequence). Trimming cost V 3 bases and J 2 bases; bases outside gene matches: 3. Written as DNA, the CDR3 is TGTGCCAGCAGTTTCGGGACTAGCGGCACCTACGAGCAGTACTTC. It codes for CASSFGTSGTYEQYF.

The rearrangement joins TRBV6-1 to TRBJ2-3; 10 bases are shared with TRBD2. V lost 11 bases, J lost 4 bases, and 3 bases stayed unmatched. This CDR3 spans 12 amino acids. CDR1 and CDR2 from the germline V gene are MNHNS and SASEGT. The CDR3 bases are TGTGCCCTAGCGGGAGTTTCAGATACGCAGTATTTT. As protein: CALAGVSDTQYF.

The CDR3 DNA reads TGTGCCACCAGCAGAGAAAATCTAGCGAGCGACGAGCAGTACTTC. Translated: CATSRENLASDEQYF. V and J are TRBV15 and TRBJ2-7; possible D gene TRBD2, 6 bases. Germline values: CDR1 LNHNV, CDR2 YYDKDF (reference sequence). This CDR3 spans 15 amino acids. The germline V and J ends were trimmed by 0 bases and 5 bases, with 14 bases remaining between them. The complete variable domain, with remaining parts taken from reference TRBV15 and TRBJ2-7, reads DAMVIQNPRYQVTQFGKPVTLSCSQTLNHNVMYWYQQKSSQAPKLLFHYYDKDFNNEADTPDNFQSRRPNTSFCFLDIRSPGLGDTAMYLCATSRENLASDEQYFGPGTRLTVT.

This chain links TRBV5-6 with TRBJ2-7; D perhaps matches TRBD1 (6 bases). The CDR3 has 15 amino acids. CDR1 SGHDT and CDR2 YYEEEE come from the germline V gene. The ends were cut back, 3 bases at V and 2 bases at J, with 15 bases in the middle. The CDR3 reads CASSSHTGLTYEQYF. The CDR3 DNA is TGTGCCAGCAGCTCACATACAGGGTTGACCTACGAGCAGTACTTC.

The chain uses TRBV7-3 and TRBJ2-1; 12 positions agree with TRBD2. The V gene end was trimmed by 8 bases and the J gene end by 2 bases; junction bases not matched to a gene: 1. Germline V gene data show CDR1 as SGHTA and CDR2 as FQGTGA. There are 14 residues in the CDR3. For the CDR3, the DNA is TGTGCCAGCGGACTAGCGGGGCCCTACAATGAGCAGTTCTTC. It is translated as CASGLAGPYNEQFF.

J is TRBJ2-7 and V is TRBV30, with D hard to call. This CDR3 comprises 16 residues. The V end lost 3 bases, the J end lost 0 bases, and 18 bases lay between the germline ends. CDR1 GTSNPN and CDR2 SVGIG come from the germline V gene (reference sequence). In nucleotides, the CDR3 is TGTGCCTGGAGCCCATTGCGGCAGCGTCCCTCCTACGAGCAGTACTTC. It translates to CAWSPLRQRPSYEQYF.

A note on this clonotype: Its ends do not fully match the called genes, so a read error is possible. In DNA, the CDR3 is TGCGCCAGCAGCGGGACAATGAACACTGTAGCTTTCTTT. This codes for CASSGTMNTVAFF. The rearrangement uses TRBV5-1 and TRBJ1-1; TRBD1 might be the D (6 bases). The CDR3 spans 13 residues. The germline V gene encodes CDR1 SGHRS and CDR2 YFSETQ. Full variable domain (outside the CDR3, taken from reference TRBV5-1 and TRBJ1-1): KAGVTQTPRYLIKTRGQQVTLSCSPISGHRSVSWYQQTPGQGLQFLFEYFSETQRNKGNFPGRFSGRQFSNSRSEMNVSTLELGDSALYLCASSGTMNTVAFFGQGTRLTVV.

CDR3 in DNA: TGTGCCAGCAGCTTAGATAGACGGCTCAAAGAGACCCAGTACTTC. It encodes CASSLDRRLKETQYF. V usage is TRBV7-6 and J usage is TRBJ2-5; D is unclear. This CDR3 spans 15 amino acids. Trimming pared 1 base from V and 3 bases from J, leaving 12 bases between. Germline CDR1 and CDR2: SGHVS and FNYEAQ.

This rearrangement joins TRBV28 to TRBJ1-6; D is uncertain. In germline, CDR1 is MDHEN, CDR2 SYDVKM. Trimming shortened V by 2 bases and J by 14 bases, and 25 bases separated the two germline ends. CDR3 length: 17 residues. The CDR3 bases are TGTGCCAGCAGTTTAGAAAGTATGTGGCAGACCACTGTCACCCTCCACTTT. This codes for CASSLESMWQTTVTLHF.

V gene TRBV6-2 or TRBV6-3 combines with J gene TRBJ2-2, with TRBD2 matching 8 bases. Unmatched junction bases numbered 11, after V lost 7 bases and J lost 1 base. The germline CDR1 and CDR2 sequences are MNHEY and SVGEGT. The CDR3 is 17 residues long. The CDR3 loop reads CASTKRPSGRNTGELFF. CDR3 DNA sequence: TGTGCCAGCACTAAAAGGCCTAGCGGGCGGAACACCGGGGAGCTGTTTTTT.

This chain connects TRBV12-3 or TRBV12-4 to TRBJ2-7; a weak D match, TRBD1 (5 bases). V was trimmed by 1 base and J by 0 bases, leaving 10 bases between them. This CDR3 comprises 15 residues. DNA for the CDR3: TGTGCCAGCAGTTTAGGGACACCGAGCTCCTACGAGCAGTACTTC. This encodes CASSLGTPSSYEQYF.

This chain's CDR3 is CASSRFFVSGVDEQYF. The CDR3 DNA sequence: TGTGCCAGCTCCCGTTTTTTTGTATCCGGAGTGGACGAGCAGTACTTC. The V gene is TRBV27, the J gene TRBJ2-7; D uncertain. The CDR3 sequence is 16 residues long. Trimming took 8 bases from V and 5 from J, leaving 25 bases between them. Per the germline V gene, CDR1 is MNHEY and CDR2 is SMNVEV (reference sequence).

The genes are TRBV5-5 and TRBJ2-7; D unclear. Germline CDR1 is SGHKS and CDR2 is YYEKEE (reference sequence). CDR3 size: 17 residues. Trimming removed 4 bases at V and 0 bases at J, with 20 bases between. The CDR3 bases are TGTGCCAGCAGCCAAGGCCCCTTGACTGTCCACTCCTACGAGCAGTACTTC. Its protein is CASSQGPLTVHSYEQYF. The variable domain in full, completed from reference TRBV5-5 and TRBJ2-7, reads DAGVTQSPTHLIKTRGQQVTLRCSPISGHKSVSWYQQVLGQGPQFIFQYYEKEERGRGNFPDRFSARQFPNYSSELNVNALLLGDSALYLCASSQGPLTVHSYEQYFGPGTRLTVT.

In its sample, this clonotype was seen many times. The V gene is TRBV15, the J gene TRBJ1-5, with TRBD1 matching over 11 bases. Germline trimming cut 3 bases from V and 6 bases from J; bases unmatched to any gene: 7. Per the germline V gene, CDR1 is LNHNV and CDR2 is YYDKDF (reference sequence). The CDR3 consists of 16 residues. The CDR3 region is CATSRYLGQGAQPQHF. The CDR3 nucleotides are TGTGCCACCAGCAGGTACCTTGGACAGGGGGCTCAGCCCCAGCATTTT.

This clonotype has more than one count but fewer than ten. This chain connects TRBV20-1 to TRBJ2-2; 7 nucleotides align to TRBD2. The CDR3 runs to 14 residues. Per the germline V gene, CDR1 is DFQATT and CDR2 is SNEGSKA (reference sequence). V lost 5 bases, J lost 5 bases, and 8 bases stayed unmatched. The CDR3 DNA sequence: TGCAGTGCTTTGGGGGAGGGCCTAACCGGGGAGCTGTTTTTT. Protein product: CSALGEGLTGELFF.

The rearrangement links TRBV5-1 to TRBJ1-1; TRBD1 matches at 8 bases. The CDR3 has 15 amino acids. The V gene's germline CDR1 is SGHRS and CDR2 YFSETQ. J gave up 1 base and V 3 bases, and 5 bases lay outside the gene matches. The CDR3 is CASSYWGTGNTEAFF. CDR3 in DNA: TGCGCCAGCAGCTACTGGGGGACAGGGAACACTGAAGCTTTCTTT.

CDR3 DNA: TGTGCCAGCAGCCGAGGGGGGAGCACAGATACGCAGTATTTT. It codes for CASSRGGSTDTQYF. The V gene is TRBV3-1, the J gene TRBJ2-3, with D tentatively TRBD1 or TRBD2 (6 bases each). Germline V lookup: CDR1 LGHDT, CDR2 YNNKEL (reference sequence). V lost 4 bases and J 0 bases, leaving 8 bases between the germline ends. This CDR3 is built from 14 residues.

The J gene is TRBJ2-4, the V gene TRBV12-3 or TRBV12-4, with D possibly being TRBD1 or TRBD2 (5 bases each). The CDR3 has 15 residues. V gave up 5 bases and J gave up 0 bases, with 11 bases separating them. CDR3 sequence (DNA): TGTGCCAGCAGTCCTTATGGGGGAGCCAAAAACATTCAGTACTTC. As protein: CASSPYGGAKNIQYF.

In this sample, this clonotype turned up a few times. The chain recombines TRBV20-1 with TRBJ1-4; 10 bases fit TRBD1. The ends lost 5 bases at V and 7 bases at J; junction bases unmatched: 4. CDR3 length: 13 amino acids. Germline lookup yields CDR1 DFQATT and CDR2 SNEGSKA (reference sequence). CDR3 loop: CSAYRDRGEKLFF. CDR3 DNA: TGCAGTGCTTACCGGGACAGGGGTGAAAAACTGTTTTTT.

This sequence joins TRBV6-2 or TRBV6-3 and TRBJ2-2, with D perhaps being TRBD1 or TRBD2 (5 bases each). The CDR3 has 17 residues. V was pared by 6 bases and J by 1 base, with 18 bases between. Germline V gene data show CDR1 as MNHEY and CDR2 as SVGEGT. The CDR3 DNA sequence: TGTGCCAGCAGGAAGACCGGGACCGGGCTGAACACCGGGGAGCTGTTTTTT. Amino acid sequence: CASRKTGTGLNTGELFF.

In this sample, this clonotype turned up a few times. This sequence joins TRBV20-1 and TRBJ2-7; possibly TRBD1 for D (6 bases). There are 12 residues in the CDR3. V lost 1 base to trimming and J lost 4 bases, with 8 bases between them. Germline CDR1 is DFQATT and CDR2 is SNEGSKA (reference sequence). The CDR3 DNA sequence: TGCAGTGCTAGAGGTGGACAGTACGAGCAGTACTTC. This sequence encodes CSARGGQYEQYF.

This clonotype was counted only a few times. The chain couples TRBV20-1 to TRBJ2-1, with 7 positions matching TRBD2. Per germline, CDR1 DFQATT and CDR2 SNEGSKA (reference sequence). V dropped 3 bases and J dropped 6; count of bases not matched to a gene: 8. The CDR3 sequence is 14 residues long. In nucleotides, the CDR3 is TGCAGTGCTAGTCACGGCGGGAGTCGCAATGAGCAGTTCTTC. Amino acid sequence: CSASHGGSRNEQFF.

This clonotype turned up a few times. This rearrangement joins TRBV18 to TRBJ1-2; 7 bases align to TRBD1. Germline CDR1 KGHSH, CDR2 LQKENI. V shed 4 bases, J shed 5 bases, and the junction held 13 bases outside the gene matches. The CDR3 consists of 16 residues. CDR3 sequence: CASSREAGGPAYGYTF. CDR3 nucleotide sequence: TGTGCCAGCTCACGAGAGGCAGGGGGGCCGGCTTATGGCTACACCTTC.

On this clonotype: This clone may be a read error of a much larger clone one base away. The J gene is TRBJ1-1, the V gene TRBV27; D ambiguous. In germline, CDR1 is MNHEY, CDR2 SMNVEV (reference sequence). CDR3 length: 14 amino acids. V lost 2 bases and J lost 3, with 10 bases in between. CDR3 region: CASSLEGPDTEAFF. The CDR3 DNA sequence: TGTGCCAGCAGTTTAGAGGGCCCGGACACTGAAGCTTTCTTT.